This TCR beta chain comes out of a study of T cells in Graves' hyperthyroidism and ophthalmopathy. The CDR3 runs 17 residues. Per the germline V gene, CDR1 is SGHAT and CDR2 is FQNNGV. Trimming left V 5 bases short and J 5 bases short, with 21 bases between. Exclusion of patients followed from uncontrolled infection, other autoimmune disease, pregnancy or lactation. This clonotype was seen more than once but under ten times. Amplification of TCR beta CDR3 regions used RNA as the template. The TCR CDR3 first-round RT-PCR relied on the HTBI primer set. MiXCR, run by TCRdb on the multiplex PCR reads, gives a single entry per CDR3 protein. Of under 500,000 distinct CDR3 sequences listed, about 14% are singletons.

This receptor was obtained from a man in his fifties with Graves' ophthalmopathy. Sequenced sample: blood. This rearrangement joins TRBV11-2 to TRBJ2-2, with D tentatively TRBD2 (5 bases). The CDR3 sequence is CASSPRETAFLTGELFF. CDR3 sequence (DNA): TGTGCCAGCAGCCCTCGGGAAACCGCTTTCTTAACCGGGGAGCTGTTTTTT.